The 18 T cell receptor beta chains presented below share a single source sample, sequenced in a study of early stage breast cancer tumors. Produced via immunoSEQ multiplex PCR; TCRdb's table is partial and in-frame only. The data hold around 28,000 clones, with 75% to 90% observed a single time. Material for sequencing was blood. Receptors originate from a person in their sixties with breast cancer.

The CDR3 DNA reads TGTGCCAGCAACTCGGGACAGGGGGTCGAGACCCAGTACTTC. As protein: CASNSGQGVETQYF. The chain employs TRBV7-2 and TRBJ2-5, with 11 bases aligning to TRBD1. V shed 7 bases and J 5 bases; nucleotides not matched to a gene: 6. The germline CDR1 and CDR2 sequences are SGHTA and FQGNSA. This CDR3 contains 14 residues.

The V call is TRBV4-3, the J call TRBJ2-5; 10 bases align to TRBD2. CDR1 is LGHNA, CDR2 YSLEER, per germline. With V trimmed by 0 bases and J by 2 bases, 6 bases remained unmatched. CDR3 length: 17 residues. CDR3 nucleotides: TGCGCCAGCAGCCAAGAGATAAGCGGGAGGGGACAAGAGACCCAGTACTTC. This gives the protein CASSQEISGRGQETQYF.

This chain uses TRBV29-1 with TRBJ1-2; D ambiguous. V gave up 3 bases and J gave up 6 bases, with 17 bases separating them. Germline V lookup: CDR1 SQVTM, CDR2 ANQGSEA. The CDR3 runs 14 residues. CDR3: CSVDVSEEVNGYTF. The CDR3, as DNA: TGCAGCGTTGACGTCTCAGAGGAAGTCAATGGCTACACCTTC.

This chain connects TRBV9 to TRBJ2-1, with D maybe TRBD2 (6 bases). The CDR3 covers 15 residues. The V gene lost 3 bases and the J gene lost 10 bases, with 20 bases spanning the gap. Per germline, CDR1 SGDLS and CDR2 YYNGEE. The CDR3 DNA sequence: TGTGCCAGCAGCGGGGGAGCGGGTGCTGTAGGAGAGCAGTTCTTC. This translates into CASSGGAGAVGEQFF.

This chain's CDR3 is CASSLQGVIYEQYF. The DNA for the CDR3 is TGTGCCAGCAGCCTACAGGGTGTAATTTACGAGCAGTACTTC. The chain links TRBV7-9 to TRBJ2-7, with a possible D match to TRBD1 (6 bases). This CDR3 spans 14 amino acids. Trimming removed 5 bases at V and 4 bases at J, with 15 bases between. Germline V gene data show CDR1 as SEHNR and CDR2 as FQNEAQ (reference sequence).

The J gene is TRBJ1-5, the V gene TRBV7-2, with D perhaps TRBD1 (6 bases). The V end was cut by 3 bases, the J end by 4 bases, with 7 bases between. The CDR3 totals 13 residues. Germline lookup yields CDR1 SGHTA and CDR2 FQGNSA. The chain's CDR3 is CASSLDRNQPQHF. The CDR3 DNA follows: TGTGCCAGCAGCTTGGACAGAAATCAGCCCCAGCATTTT.

The rearrangement links TRBV7-2 to TRBJ2-7; TRBD2 matches 11 bases. The CDR3 is made up of 18 amino acids. The ends lost 5 bases at V and 9 bases at J; junction bases unmatched: 21. The germline gives CDR1 SGHTA, CDR2 FQGNSA. For the CDR3, the DNA is TGTGCCAGCAGCCTACTAGCGGGAGTAGGGGGTGCCCTACGAGGGCAGTACTTC. Amino acids: CASSLLAGVGGALRGQYF.

The V call is TRBV5-8, the J call TRBJ2-1; D gene uncertain. Trimming shortened V by 0 bases and J by 6 bases, and 7 bases separated the two germline ends. The germline gives CDR1 SGHTS, CDR2 YDEGEE. CDR3 length equals 13 residues. Here the CDR3 reads CASSLVSSNEQFF. CDR3 coding DNA: TGTGCCAGCAGCTTGGTTTCCAGCAATGAGCAGTTCTTC.

This sequence joins TRBV18 and TRBJ2-3; 10 bases line up with TRBD2. The CDR3 is 15 amino acids. V lost 3 bases, J lost 8 bases, and 8 bases stayed unmatched. CDR1 is KGHSH, CDR2 LQKENI, per germline. The CDR3 loop is CASSPPSGRTFTQYF. As DNA, the CDR3 is TGTGCCAGCTCACCTCCTAGCGGGAGAACGTTTACGCAGTATTTT.

The chain combines TRBV6-6 with TRBJ2-7; 11 positions agree with TRBD1. V was clipped by 1 base and J by 3 bases; unmatched bases: 2. The CDR3 covers 15 residues. Germline CDR1 reads MNHNY; CDR2 reads SVGAGI (reference sequence). CDR3 sequence reads: CASSYWTGGGYEQYF. The CDR3 DNA sequence: TGTGCCAGCAGTTACTGGACAGGGGGCGGCTACGAGCAGTACTTC.

The V call is TRBV5-1, the J call TRBJ2-5; 8 nucleotides align to TRBD1. The CDR3 runs to 13 residues. The V segment lost 6 bases and the J segment 3 bases; nucleotides outside the gene matches: 4. Germline loops: CDR1 SGHRS, CDR2 YFSETQ. CDR3 sequence: CASNRGEKETQYF. The CDR3 nucleotides are TGCGCCAGCAACAGGGGGGAAAAAGAGACCCAGTACTTC.

The chain carries TRBV6-6 and TRBJ1-1; 7 positions agree with TRBD1. The CDR3 length is 14 residues. Germline CDR1 MNHNY, CDR2 SVGAGI (reference sequence). The junction had 7 bases not matched to a gene; V was cut back by 6 bases and J by 3 bases. The CDR3 protein is CASSGADRDTEAFF. The CDR3 DNA reads as TGTGCCAGCAGCGGGGCCGACAGGGACACTGAAGCTTTCTTT.

The chain couples TRBV27 to TRBJ2-5; 10 positions match TRBD1. Trimming took 2 bases from V and 5 from J; bases not matched to a gene: 2. The CDR3 is 14 amino acids. Looked up from germline, CDR1 is MNHEY and CDR2 is SMNVEV (reference sequence). The CDR3 nucleotides read TGTGCCAGCAGTTTAAGGACAGGGGGGGAGACCCAGTACTTC. As protein: CASSLRTGGETQYF.

The chain carries TRBV7-9 and TRBJ2-1; no clear D gene. Germline CDR1 SEHNR, CDR2 FQNEAQ (reference sequence). The CDR3 sequence is 12 residues long. V was trimmed by 3 bases and J by 8 bases, leaving 8 bases between them. The CDR3 sequence: CASSFQAHEQFF. In nucleotides, the CDR3 is TGTGCCAGCAGCTTTCAGGCCCATGAGCAGTTCTTC.

This clone appeared a single time. This chain connects TRBV5-4 to TRBJ2-6, with D possibly TRBD1 on 6 matching bases. Germline CDR1 and CDR2: SGHNT and YYREEE (reference sequence). V was trimmed by 5 bases and J by 2 bases, leaving 20 bases between them. The CDR3 is made up of 18 amino acids. The CDR3 sequence is CASRGITGFFAGANVLTF. The DNA for the CDR3 is TGTGCCAGCAGGGGGATAACAGGGTTCTTTGCTGGGGCCAACGTCCTGACTTTC.

In this sample, this clone turned up once. At one end the junction does not follow the germline gene, possibly because of a read error. The chain uses TRBV7-9 and TRBJ2-7; 13 nucleotides agree with TRBD2. Germline V gene sequence: CDR1 SEHNR, CDR2 FQNEAQ (reference sequence). The CDR3 is made up of 14 amino acids. The CDR3: CASSPGLAGARSHF. The CDR3 nucleotides are TGTGCCAGCAGCCCCGGACTAGCGGGGGCTCGATCGCACTTC.

V is TRBV4-2 and J is TRBJ2-5; 13 nucleotides match TRBD2. Germline values: CDR1 LGHNA, CDR2 YNFKEQ. This CDR3 has 19 residues. Trimming removed 2 bases from V and 7 bases from J; junction bases left unmatched: 16. The CDR3 coding sequence is TGTGCCAGCAGCCAACCGGGACTAGCGGGATTGCGTCCGGACTCGACCCAGTACTTC. This encodes CASSQPGLAGLRPDSTQYF.

In this sample, this clone turned up a few times. V is TRBV6-5 and J is TRBJ1-2; D is unclear. The germline V gene encodes CDR1 MNHEY and CDR2 SVGAGI. The CDR3 runs 14 residues. Trimming pared 2 bases from V and 8 bases from J, leaving 15 bases between. The CDR3 loop is CASSYQGGSNGYTF. The CDR3 DNA follows: TGTGCCAGCAGTTACCAAGGAGGGAGCAACGGCTACACCTTC.